This TCR beta chain was retrieved from a study of blood T cell repertoires in COVID-19. Study details: Spain, Italy and the United States supplied samples that represented acute and convalescent COVID-19. In each case, the material was cDNA or gDNA derived from T cells, B-cell-depleted T cells, or PBMCs.

Original handling: Amplified reference gene primers provided the basis for estimating nucleated cell counts. Assay used: immunoSEQ multiplex PCR; TCRdb lists only in-frame clones, some missing. For V, J and clone size, that table is used; D and trimming come from the DNA. The sample has hundreds of thousands of clones, more than 75% seen once. The CDR3 is made up of 12 amino acids. CDR1 and CDR2 from the germline V gene are SGHTA and FQGTGA. The V and J ends lost 4 bases and 10 bases, in that order; junction bases with no gene match: 6. The sequence was obtained from a man aged 35 to 55 with acute or convalescent COVID-19. The sample taken for sequencing was peripheral blood. The V and J genes are TRBV7-3 and TRBJ1-2; 7 nucleotides match TRBD1. Here the CDR3 reads CASSSTGRNYTF. The DNA for the CDR3 is TGTGCCAGCAGCTCGACAGGGAGGAACTACACCTTC. Full variable domain (missing parts from reference TRBV7-3 and TRBJ1-2): GAGVSQTPSNKVTEKGKYVELRCDPISGHTALYWYRQSLGQGPEFLIYFQGTGAADDSGLPNDRFFAVRPEGSVSTLKIQRTERGDSAVYLCASSSTGRNYTFGSGTRLTVV.